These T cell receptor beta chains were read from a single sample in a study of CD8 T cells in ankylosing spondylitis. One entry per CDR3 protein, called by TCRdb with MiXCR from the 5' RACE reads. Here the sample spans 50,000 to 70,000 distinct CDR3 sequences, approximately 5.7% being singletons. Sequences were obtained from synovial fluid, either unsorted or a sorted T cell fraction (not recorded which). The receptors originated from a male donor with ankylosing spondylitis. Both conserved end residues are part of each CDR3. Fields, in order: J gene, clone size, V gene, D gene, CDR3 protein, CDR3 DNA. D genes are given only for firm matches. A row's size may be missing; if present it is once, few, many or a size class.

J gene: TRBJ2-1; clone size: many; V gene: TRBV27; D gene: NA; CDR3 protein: CASSFCGAQGMCNEQFF; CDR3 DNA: TGTGCCAGCAGTTTTTGTGGGGCTCAGGGGATGTGCAATGAGCAGTTCTTC
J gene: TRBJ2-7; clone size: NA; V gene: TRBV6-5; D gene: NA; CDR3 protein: CASSYSFRTATSYEQYF; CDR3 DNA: TGTGCCAGCAGTTACTCGTTTCGGACAGCTACCTCCTACGAGCAGTACTTC
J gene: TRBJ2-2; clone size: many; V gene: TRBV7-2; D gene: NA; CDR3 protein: CASSPQGTGELFF; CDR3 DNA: TGTGCCAGCAGCCCACAGGGTACCGGGGAGCTGTTTTTT
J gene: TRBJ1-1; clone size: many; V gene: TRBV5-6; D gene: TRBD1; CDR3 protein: CASREHGQDSAFF; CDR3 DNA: TGTGCCAGCCGAGAACACGGACAGGACAGCGCTTTCTTT
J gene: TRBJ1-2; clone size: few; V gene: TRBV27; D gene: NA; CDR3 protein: CASSLSGREGYTF; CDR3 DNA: TGTGCCAGCAGTTTATCTGGTCGGGAAGGCTACACCTTC
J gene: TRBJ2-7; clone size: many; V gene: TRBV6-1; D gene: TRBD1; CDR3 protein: CASSRGTGTYEQYF; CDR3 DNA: TGTGCCAGCAGCCGCGGGACAGGAACCTACGAGCAGTACTTC
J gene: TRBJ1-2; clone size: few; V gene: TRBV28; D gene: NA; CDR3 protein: CASSLGAQSNYGYTF; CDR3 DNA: TGTGCCAGCAGTTTGGGGGCCCAATCAAACTATGGCTACACCTTC
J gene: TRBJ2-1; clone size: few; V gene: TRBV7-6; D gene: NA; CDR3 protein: CASSFILGSSYNEQFF; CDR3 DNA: TGTGCCAGCAGCTTTATCCTGGGGAGCTCCTACAATGAGCAGTTCTTC
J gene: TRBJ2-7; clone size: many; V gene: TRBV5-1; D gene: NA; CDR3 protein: CASSLSPSYEQYF; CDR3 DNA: TGCGCCAGCAGCTTGTCGCCATCCTACGAGCAGTACTTC
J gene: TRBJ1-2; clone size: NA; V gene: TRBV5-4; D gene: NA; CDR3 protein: CASSLDGRNYGYTF; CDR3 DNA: TGTGCCAGCAGCTTGGATGGCAGAAACTATGGCTACACCTTC
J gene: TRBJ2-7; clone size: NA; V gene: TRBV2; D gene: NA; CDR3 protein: CASLRERDSYEQYF; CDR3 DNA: TGTGCCAGCCTTCGGGAGCGGGACAGCTACGAGCAGTACTTC
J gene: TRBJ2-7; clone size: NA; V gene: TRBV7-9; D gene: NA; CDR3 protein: CASSAGGVLGEQYF; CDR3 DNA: TGTGCCAGCAGCGCAGGGGGGGTTCTAGGCGAGCAGTACTTC
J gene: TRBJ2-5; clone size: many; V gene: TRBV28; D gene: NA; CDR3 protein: CATVRRETQYF; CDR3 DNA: TGTGCCACAGTTAGGCGAGAGACCCAGTACTTC
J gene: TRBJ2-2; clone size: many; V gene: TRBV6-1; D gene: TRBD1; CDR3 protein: CASRKGRQGRAGELFF; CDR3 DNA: TGTGCCAGCAGAAAGGGTCGACAGGGGCGGGCCGGGGAGCTGTTTTTT
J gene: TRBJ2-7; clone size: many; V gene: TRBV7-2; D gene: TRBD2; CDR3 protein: CASSFAGETGEQYF; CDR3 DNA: TGTGCCAGCAGCTTCGCGGGAGAGACGGGCGAGCAGTACTTC
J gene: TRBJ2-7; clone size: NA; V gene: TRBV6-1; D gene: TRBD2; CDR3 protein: CASRERGPYEQYF; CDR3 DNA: TGTGCCAGCAGAGAGCGGGGCCCCTACGAGCAGTACTTC
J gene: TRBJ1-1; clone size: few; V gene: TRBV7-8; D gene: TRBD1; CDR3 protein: CASSWGQGAEAFF; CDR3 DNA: TGTGCCAGCAGCTGGGGACAGGGAGCTGAAGCTTTCTTT
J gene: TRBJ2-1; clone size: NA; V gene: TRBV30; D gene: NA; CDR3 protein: CAWSASVPYNEQFF; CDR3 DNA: TGTGCCTGGAGTGCCAGCGTCCCCTACAATGAGCAGTTCTTC
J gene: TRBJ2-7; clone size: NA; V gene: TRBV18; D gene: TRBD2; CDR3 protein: CASSPEREGPEQYF; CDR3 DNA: TGTGCCAGCTCACCAGAGCGGGAGGGCCCCGAGCAGTACTTC
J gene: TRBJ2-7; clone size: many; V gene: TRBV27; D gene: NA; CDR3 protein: CASSLSGRRGYEQYF; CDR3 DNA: TGTGCCAGCAGTTTGTCGGGGAGAAGGGGCTACGAGCAGTACTTC
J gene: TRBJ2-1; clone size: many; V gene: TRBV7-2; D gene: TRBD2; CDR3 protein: CASSVLAGVNEQFF; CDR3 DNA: TGTGCCAGCAGCGTCCTAGCGGGAGTCAATGAGCAGTTCTTC
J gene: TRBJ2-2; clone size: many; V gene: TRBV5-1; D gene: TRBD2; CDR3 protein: CASSLIAGGTGELFF; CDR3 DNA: TGCGCCAGCAGTTTGATAGCGGGAGGGACCGGGGAGCTGTTTTTT
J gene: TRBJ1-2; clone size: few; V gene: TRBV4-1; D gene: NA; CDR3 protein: CASGPTGAVTLSSHGYTF; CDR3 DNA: TGCGCCAGCGGGCCGACAGGCGCCGTAACCTTGTCCTCCCATGGCTACACCTTC
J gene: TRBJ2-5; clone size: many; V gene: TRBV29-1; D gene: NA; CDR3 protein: CSVEVSETQYF; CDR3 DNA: TGCAGCGTTGAAGTTTCGGAGACCCAGTACTTC
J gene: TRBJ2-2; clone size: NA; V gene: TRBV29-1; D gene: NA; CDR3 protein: CSVQEMAGELFF; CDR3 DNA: TGCAGCGTTCAAGAGATGGCCGGGGAGCTGTTTTTT
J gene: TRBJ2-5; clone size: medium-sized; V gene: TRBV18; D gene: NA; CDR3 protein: CASSPQGVETQYF; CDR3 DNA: TGTGCCAGCTCACCACAGGGGGTAGAGACCCAGTACTTC
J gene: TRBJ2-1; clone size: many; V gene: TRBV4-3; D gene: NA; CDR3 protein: CASSRETTSLEQFF; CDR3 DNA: TGCGCCAGCAGCCGAGAAACCACGTCCCTAGAGCAGTTCTTC
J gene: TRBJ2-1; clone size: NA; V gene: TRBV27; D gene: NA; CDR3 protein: CASSYDPFGNEQFF; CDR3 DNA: TGTGCCAGCAGTTATGATCCCTTCGGGAATGAGCAGTTCTTC
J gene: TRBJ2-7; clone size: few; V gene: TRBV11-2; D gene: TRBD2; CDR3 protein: CASSFGAGGSYEQYF; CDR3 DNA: TGTGCCAGCAGCTTTGGGGCGGGGGGCTCCTACGAGCAGTACTTC
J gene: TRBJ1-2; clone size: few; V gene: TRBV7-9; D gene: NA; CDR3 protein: CASSLARTMGYTF; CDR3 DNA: TGTGCCAGCAGCTTAGCTAGGACCATGGGCTACACCTTC
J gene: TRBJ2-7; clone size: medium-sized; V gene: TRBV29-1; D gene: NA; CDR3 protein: CSILGIFYEQYF; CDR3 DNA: TGCAGTATCTTGGGCATATTCTACGAGCAGTACTTC
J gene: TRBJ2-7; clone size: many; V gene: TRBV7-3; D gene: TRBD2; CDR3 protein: CASSLTSTGTRGEQYF; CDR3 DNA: TGTGCCAGCAGCTTAACGAGCACAGGGACTAGGGGCGAGCAGTACTTC
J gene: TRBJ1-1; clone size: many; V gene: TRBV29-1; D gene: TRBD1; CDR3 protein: CSVEDSGQGATEAFF; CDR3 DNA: TGCAGCGTTGAAGATAGCGGGCAGGGGGCCACTGAAGCTTTCTTT
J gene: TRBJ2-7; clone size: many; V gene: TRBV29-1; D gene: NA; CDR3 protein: CSVGTYEQYF; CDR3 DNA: TGCAGCGTTGGCACCTACGAGCAGTACTTC
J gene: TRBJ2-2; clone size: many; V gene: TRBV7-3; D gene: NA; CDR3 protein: CASSLMGLNTGELFF; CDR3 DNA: TGTGCCAGCAGCTTAATGGGCCTGAACACCGGGGAGCTGTTTTTT
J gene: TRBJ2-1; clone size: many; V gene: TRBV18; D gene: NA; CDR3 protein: CASSPRPNEQFF; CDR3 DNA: TGTGCCAGCTCACCACGGCCCAATGAGCAGTTCTTC
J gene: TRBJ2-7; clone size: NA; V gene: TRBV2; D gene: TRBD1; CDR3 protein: CASGRGQGADEQYF; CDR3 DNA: TGTGCCAGTGGCCGGGGACAGGGGGCCGACGAGCAGTACTTC
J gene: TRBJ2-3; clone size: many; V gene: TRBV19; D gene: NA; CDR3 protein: CASSYTSGSFSDTQYF; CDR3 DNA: TGTGCCAGTAGTTATACGAGCGGGTCCTTCTCAGATACGCAGTATTTT
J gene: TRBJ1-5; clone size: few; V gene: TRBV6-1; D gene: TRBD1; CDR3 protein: CASSDRGRYQPQHF; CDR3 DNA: TGTGCCAGCAGTGACAGGGGGCGGTATCAGCCCCAGCATTTT
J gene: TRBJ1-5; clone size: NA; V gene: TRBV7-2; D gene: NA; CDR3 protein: CASSLSLMQLSNQPQHF; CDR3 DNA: TGTGCCAGCAGCTTATCCCTAATGCAGTTAAGCAATCAGCCCCAGCATTTT
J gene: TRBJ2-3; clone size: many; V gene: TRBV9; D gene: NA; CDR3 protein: CASSVAGTQYF; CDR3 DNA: TGTGCCAGCAGCGTAGCGGGGACGCAGTATTTT
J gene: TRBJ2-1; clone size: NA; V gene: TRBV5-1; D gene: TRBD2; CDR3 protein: CASSLTGTSGSDEQFF; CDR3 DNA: TGCGCCAGCAGCTTGACCGGGACTAGCGGGAGTGATGAGCAGTTCTTC
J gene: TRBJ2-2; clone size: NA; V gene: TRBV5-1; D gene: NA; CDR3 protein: CASSVQTRGTGELFF; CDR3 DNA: TGCGCCAGCAGCGTGCAAACTAGAGGCACCGGGGAGCTGTTTTTT
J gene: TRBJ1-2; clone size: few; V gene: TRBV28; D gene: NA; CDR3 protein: CASSFRNYGYTF; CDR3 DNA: TGTGCCAGCAGTTTTCGGAACTATGGCTACACCTTC
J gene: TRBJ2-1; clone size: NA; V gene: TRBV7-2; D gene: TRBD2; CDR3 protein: CASSEGLAGVYEQFF; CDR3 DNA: TGTGCCAGCAGCGAAGGACTAGCGGGAGTCTATGAGCAGTTCTTC
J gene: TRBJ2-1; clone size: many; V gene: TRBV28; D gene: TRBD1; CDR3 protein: CASSLGQEYNEQFF; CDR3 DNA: TGTGCCAGCAGTTTAGGACAGGAATACAATGAGCAGTTCTTC
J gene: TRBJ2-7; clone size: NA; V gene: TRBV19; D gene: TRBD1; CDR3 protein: CASSRKSGQLPYEQYF; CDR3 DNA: TGTGCCAGTAGTCGTAAGTCGGGACAGCTACCCTACGAGCAGTACTTC